The entry below describes one T cell receptor beta chain. The target antigen is unknown. This entry belongs to a study of T-cell reconstitution after alpha-beta-depleted transplantation in children. Unique molecular identifiers featured in how the TCRbeta library was prepared. TCRdb reprocessed the PCR reads with MiXCR, giving one entry per CDR3 protein. The top ten clones hold roughly 13% of a sample with roughly 160,000 distinct CDR3 sequences, around 10% of them seen once. The study's findings and limits: Newly produced T cells mostly accounted for T-cell counts and diversity one year post-transplant. It was reported that alpha-beta T cells came from several hundred expanded graft clones (about two months after transplant).

Germline loops: CDR1 SGHKS, CDR2 YYEKEE (reference sequence). Trimming shortened V by 3 bases and J by 2 bases, and 12 bases separated the two germline ends. CDR3 size: 14 residues. The sequence came from a boy aged 2 to 10 with acute myeloid leukemia, due to receive a stem cell transplant. The rearrangement uses TRBV5-5 and TRBJ2-7, with D perhaps matching TRBD1 or TRBD2 (5 bases each). The sequencing here drew on PBMCs, taken before TCRalphabeta/CD19-depleted stem cell transplant. The CDR3 is CASSSRDGTYEQYF. The CDR3 nucleotides are TGTGCCAGCAGCTCCCGGGACGGTACCTACGAGCAGTACTTC.